This T cell receptor beta chain is from a study of cytomegalovirus exposure and HLA in healthy donors. Notes on the study in general: Productive status was seen about 87% or about 30% of the time for most TCR beta V segments in an earlier analysis. Other equally common chains were less clonally expanded than HLA-associated TCR beta chains, a later analysis showed. Near-uniform donor sequencing depth was presumed by presence/absence analyses. The investigators catalogued 150 to 200 TCR beta chains as cytomegalovirus-associated.

Trimming at V came to 3 bases and at J to 4 bases, leaving 7 bases not matched to a gene. CDR3 size: 14 residues. CDR1 is SQVTM and CDR2 is ANQGSEA in the germline V gene. Both 60 Vbeta primers and 13 Jbeta primers went into the PCR. TCRdb's table, derived via immunoSEQ multiplex PCR, lists solely in-frame clones and lacks some. The table records 85,000 to 100,000 clones, around 76% of them present only once. This clone was recorded once. Its antigen is undetermined. The source of this sequence is a human donor in good health. The sample was PBMCs. V is TRBV29-1 and J is TRBJ2-5; 8 bases map to TRBD2. The CDR3 here is CSVEGLAGLETQYF. The CDR3 coding sequence is TGCAGCGTTGAGGGATTAGCGGGGTTAGAGACCCAGTACTTC.